These 20 T cell receptor beta chains came from one sample sequenced in a study of identical twins (dated by TCRdb to 2015 to 2016). Receptors were amplified or captured by 5' RACE. Instrument on record: Illumina HiSeq 2000. The public sequencing data were trimmed at Q25 with fastp and processed into clonotypes with MiXCR by TCRdb, which kept only in-frame beta chains. Duplicate CDR3 protein sequences are folded into a single record with the most common DNA and genes. For this sample there are 1,800,000 or so distinct CDR3 sequences; under 35% appear just once. The top ten hold about 0.27% of the sample. Sequencing was carried out using cord blood. The origin of the receptors is a newborn girl in good health.

The genes are TRBV5-1 and TRBJ2-5, with TRBD1 identical over 10 bases. The CDR3 consists of 15 residues. Trimming at V came to 2 bases and at J to 4 bases, leaving 5 bases not matched to a gene. Germline CDR1 reads SGHRS; CDR2 reads YFSETQ. The CDR3 DNA sequence: TGCGCCAGCAGCTTCGGACAGGGGGGGACAGAGACCCAGTACTTC. This codes for CASSFGQGGTETQYF.

V is TRBV20-1 and J is TRBJ1-2; D perhaps matches TRBD1 (5 bases). V was trimmed by 4 bases and J by 2 bases, leaving 11 bases between them. This CDR3 has 13 residues. Looked up from germline, CDR1 is DFQATT and CDR2 is SNEGSKA (reference sequence). The CDR3 reads CSANRGRNYGYTF. The CDR3 DNA reads TGCAGTGCTAACCGGGGGAGGAACTATGGCTACACCTTC.

The J gene is TRBJ2-5, the V gene TRBV20-1; 8 bases align to TRBD2. Trimming removed 1 base from V and 11 bases from J; junction bases left unmatched: 15. Per the germline V gene, CDR1 is DFQATT and CDR2 is SNEGSKA (reference sequence). The CDR3 has 15 amino acids. The CDR3, as DNA: TGCAGTGCTAGAGCGCGCAGCGGGAGTTACAATGAGCAGTACTTC. Translation gives CSARARSGSYNEQYF.

This clonotype was detected only a few times. The chain links TRBV20-1 to TRBJ1-2, with 10 nucleotides matching TRBD1. The germline CDR1 and CDR2 sequences are DFQATT and SNEGSKA (reference sequence). This CDR3 has 18 amino acids. The J segment lost 4 bases and the V segment lost 0 bases, leaving 14 bases of the junction unmatched. Here the CDR3 DNA reads TGCAGTGCTAGAGAAGGTTGGGGGACAGGGGCCCGCGGCTATGGCTACACCTTC. Protein: CSAREGWGTGARGYGYTF.

This clonotype was found a few times. The chain combines TRBV3-1 with TRBJ2-3, with D possibly matching TRBD2 (5 bases). CDR1 is LGHDT and CDR2 is YNNKEL in the germline V gene (reference sequence). The CDR3 is 16 amino acids. Trimming stripped 1 base from V and 4 bases from J, with 15 bases between. This CDR3 reads CASSQVEVGVADTQYF. The CDR3 nucleotides read TGTGCCAGCAGCCAAGTGGAGGTAGGAGTCGCAGATACGCAGTATTTT.

The CDR3 loop is CASMRASERRETQYF. CDR3 DNA sequence: TGTGCCAGCATGAGGGCTAGCGAGAGAAGGGAGACCCAGTACTTC. The chain uses TRBV7-2 and TRBJ2-5; TRBD2 might be the D (6 bases). CDR3 size: 15 residues. Germline lookup yields CDR1 SGHTA and CDR2 FQGNSA. Trimming shortened V by 7 bases and J by 5 bases, and 20 bases separated the two germline ends.

The rearrangement joins TRBV7-9 to TRBJ1-1, with 8 positions matching TRBD1. Trimming took 4 bases from V and 3 from J; bases not matched to a gene: 16. The CDR3 has 18 residues. The germline V gene has CDR1 SEHNR and CDR2 FQNEAQ (reference sequence). CDR3 protein: CASSSSRQGFFIDTEAFF. CDR3 DNA sequence: TGTGCCAGCAGCTCCAGTCGACAGGGGTTTTTTATCGACACTGAAGCTTTCTTT. The full variable domain, rest sourced from reference TRBV7-9 and TRBJ1-1, is DTGVSQNPRHKITKRGQNVTFRCDPISEHNRLYWYRQTLGQGPEFLTYFQNEAQLEKSRLLSDRFSAERPKGSFSTLEIQRTEQGDSAMYLCASSSSRQGFFIDTEAFFGQGTRLTVV.

The V call is TRBV20-1, the J call TRBJ2-5; 8 bases are a match to TRBD1. The CDR3 extends over 14 amino acids. V shed 6 bases, J shed 3 bases, and the junction held 9 bases outside the gene matches. CDR1 and CDR2 (germline): DFQATT, SNEGSKA (reference sequence). Here the CDR3 DNA reads TGCAGTGCCCTAGACAGGGGACAGAAAGAGACCCAGTACTTC. This encodes CSALDRGQKETQYF.

This chain uses TRBV11-2 with TRBJ2-5; possibly TRBD1 for D (6 bases). This CDR3 is 14 amino acids long. Germline assignment: CDR1 SGHAT and CDR2 FQNNGV. V shed 0 bases and J shed 11 bases, with 16 bases lying between them. This chain's CDR3 is CASSLDLRGNEQYF. The CDR3 nucleotides are TGTGCCAGCAGCTTAGATCTAAGGGGGAATGAGCAGTACTTC.

In this sample, this clonotype turned up a few times. The chain links TRBV10-3 to TRBJ2-1, with D uncertain. Germline V gene data show CDR1 as ENHRY and CDR2 as SYGVKD. This CDR3 is built from 16 residues. Trimming left V 2 bases short and J 0 bases short, with 11 bases between. The CDR3 DNA sequence: TGTGCCATCAGTGAGGCGTCCGTGGGCTCCTACAATGAGCAGTTCTTC. This translates into CAISEASVGSYNEQFF.

The genes are TRBV4-2 and TRBJ2-5; 10 bases align to TRBD2. Germline assignment: CDR1 LGHNA and CDR2 YNFKEQ. The CDR3 runs 16 residues. J gave up 11 bases and V 1 base, and 13 bases lay outside the gene matches. The CDR3 sequence is CASSQAGGLADNEQYF. CDR3 sequence (DNA): TGTGCCAGCAGCCAAGCCGGCGGACTAGCGGACAATGAGCAGTACTTC.

To note about this clonotype: Germline is not matched at one junction end, which may reflect a read error. The V gene is TRBV2, the J gene TRBJ1-6; 7 nucleotides agree with TRBD1. Per the germline V gene, CDR1 is SNHLY and CDR2 is FYNNEI. The CDR3 length is 15 residues. CDR3 DNA: TGTGCCAGCAGCGAAGTGGACAGGCGAATTTCACCCCTCCACTTT. Its translation: CASSEVDRRISPLHF.

The rearrangement joins TRBV21-1 to TRBJ2-4. TRBV21-1 is recorded as a pseudogene. This CDR3 contains 16 residues. CDR3 coding DNA: TGTGCCAGCAGCAAAAGGTGGGGGGTAGCCAAAAACATTCAGTACTTC. Protein sequence: CASSKRWGVAKNIQYF.

Comments on this clonotype: This may arise from a read error, as a much more abundant clone is one base away. The V and J genes are TRBV28 and TRBJ2-7; no reliable D call. The CDR3 is made up of 13 amino acids. Germline values: CDR1 MDHEN, CDR2 SYDVKM. The CDR3 DNA reads as TGTGCCAGCAGTTTAACCGCCCTCTACGGGCAGTACTTC. Residues: CASSLTALYGQYF.

There are many counts of this clonotype. V and J are TRBV5-1 and TRBJ1-6; no reliable D call. CDR1 is SGHRS and CDR2 is YFSETQ in the germline V gene. The germline V and J ends were trimmed by 2 bases and 7 bases, with 10 bases remaining between them. The CDR3 is 14 amino acids. The CDR3 spells CASSFRTENSPLHF. The CDR3, as DNA: TGCGCCAGCAGCTTCAGGACGGAGAATTCACCCCTCCACTTT. Combining the CDR3 with reference TRBV5-1 and TRBJ1-6 gives the whole variable domain KAGVTQTPRYLIKTRGQQVTLSCSPISGHRSVSWYQQTPGQGLQFLFEYFSETQRNKGNFPGRFSGRQFSNSRSEMNVSTLELGDSALYLCASSFRTENSPLHFGNGTRLTVT.

The V gene is TRBV29-1, the J gene TRBJ1-4; 7 positions agree with TRBD1. This CDR3 contains 15 residues. V shed 6 bases, J shed 1 base, and the junction held 8 bases outside the gene matches. Germline V CDR1 and CDR2: SQVTM, ANQGSEA. The CDR3 is CSVPTGYGTNEKLFF. The CDR3 nucleotides are TGCAGCGTCCCGACAGGGTACGGAACTAATGAAAAACTGTTTTTT.

There are a few counts of this clonotype. The V gene is TRBV11-2, the J gene TRBJ2-3; no clear D. The CDR3 has 15 residues. Per germline, CDR1 SGHAT and CDR2 FQNNGV. V lost 0 bases to trimming and J lost 4 bases, with 11 bases between them. In DNA, the CDR3 is TGTGCCAGCAGCTTAGACAGGCGCCCACCAGATACGCAGTATTTT. Its translation is CASSLDRRPPDTQYF.

The rearrangement joins TRBV29-1 to TRBJ2-5, with D tentatively TRBD1 (5 bases). The germline gives CDR1 SQVTM, CDR2 ANQGSEA. The length of the CDR3 is 13 residues. V lost 3 bases and J lost 5, with 13 bases in between. CDR3 sequence (DNA): TGCAGCGTTGATTCCCAGGGAACGGAGACCCAGTACTTC. This gives the protein CSVDSQGTETQYF.

The CDR3 DNA reads TGTGCCAGCAGCCTAAAACGGACAGAGGTCTACGAGCAGTACTTC. Its translation is CASSLKRTEVYEQYF. V usage is TRBV7-9 and J usage is TRBJ2-7; D possibly corresponds to TRBD1 (6 bases). V gave up 5 bases and J gave up 3 bases, with 17 bases separating them. Germline values: CDR1 SEHNR, CDR2 FQNEAQ (reference sequence). There are 15 residues in the CDR3.

This chain links TRBV20-1 with TRBJ1-2, with a possible D match to TRBD1 (5 bases). Trimming left V 7 bases short and J 4 bases short, with 19 bases between. This CDR3 is 14 amino acids long. Germline V CDR1 and CDR2: DFQATT, SNEGSKA (reference sequence). CDR3 in DNA: TGCAGTGGTTCTGGTACAGGTATCCGCTATGGCTACACCTTC. This encodes CSGSGTGIRYGYTF.